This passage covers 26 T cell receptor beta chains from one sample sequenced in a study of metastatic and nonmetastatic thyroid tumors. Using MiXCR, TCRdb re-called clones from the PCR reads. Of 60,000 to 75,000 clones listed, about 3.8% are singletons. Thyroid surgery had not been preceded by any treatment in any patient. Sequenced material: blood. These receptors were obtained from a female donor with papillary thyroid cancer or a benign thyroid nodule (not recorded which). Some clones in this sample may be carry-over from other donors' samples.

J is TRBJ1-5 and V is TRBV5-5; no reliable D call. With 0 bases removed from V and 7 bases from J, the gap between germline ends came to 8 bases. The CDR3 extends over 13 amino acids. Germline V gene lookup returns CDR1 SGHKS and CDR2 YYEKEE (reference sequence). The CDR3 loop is CASSLELRQPQHF. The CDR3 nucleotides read TGTGCCAGCAGCTTGGAGTTGAGACAGCCCCAGCATTTT.

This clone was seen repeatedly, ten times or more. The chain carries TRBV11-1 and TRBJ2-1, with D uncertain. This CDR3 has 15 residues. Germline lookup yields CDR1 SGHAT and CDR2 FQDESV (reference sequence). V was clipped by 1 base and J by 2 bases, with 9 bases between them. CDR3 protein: CASSLEGLPYNEQFF. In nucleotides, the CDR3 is TGTGCCAGCAGCTTAGAAGGGTTACCCTACAATGAGCAGTTCTTC.

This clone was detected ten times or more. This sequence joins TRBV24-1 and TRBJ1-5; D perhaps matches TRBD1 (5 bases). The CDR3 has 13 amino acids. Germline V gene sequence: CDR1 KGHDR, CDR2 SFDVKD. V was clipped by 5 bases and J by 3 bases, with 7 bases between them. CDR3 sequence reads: CATSGQPNQPQHF. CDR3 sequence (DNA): TGTGCCACCAGTGGACAGCCCAATCAGCCCCAGCATTTT.

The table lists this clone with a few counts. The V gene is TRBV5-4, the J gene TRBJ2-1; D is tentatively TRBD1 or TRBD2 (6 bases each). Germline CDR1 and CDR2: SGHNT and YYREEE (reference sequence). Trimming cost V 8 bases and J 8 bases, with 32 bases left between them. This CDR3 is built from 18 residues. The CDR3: CASHGGEAGTLGGDEQFF. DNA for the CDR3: TGTGCCAGTCATGGTGGAGAGGCAGGGACCTTGGGGGGCGATGAGCAGTTCTTC.

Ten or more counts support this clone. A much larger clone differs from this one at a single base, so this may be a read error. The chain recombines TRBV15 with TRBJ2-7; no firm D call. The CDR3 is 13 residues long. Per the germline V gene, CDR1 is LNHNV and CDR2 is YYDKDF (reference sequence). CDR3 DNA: TGTGCCACCAGCAGAGGATGGGGTTACGGGCAGTACTTC. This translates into CATSRGWGYGQYF.

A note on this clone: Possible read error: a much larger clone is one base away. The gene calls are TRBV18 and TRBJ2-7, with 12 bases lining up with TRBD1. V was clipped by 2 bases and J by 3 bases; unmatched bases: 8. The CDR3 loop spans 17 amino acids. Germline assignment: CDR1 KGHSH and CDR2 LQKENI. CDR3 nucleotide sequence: TGTGCCAGCTCACCAGCCCAGGGACAGGGGGCTTTCTACGAGCAGTACTTC. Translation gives CASSPAQGQGAFYEQYF.

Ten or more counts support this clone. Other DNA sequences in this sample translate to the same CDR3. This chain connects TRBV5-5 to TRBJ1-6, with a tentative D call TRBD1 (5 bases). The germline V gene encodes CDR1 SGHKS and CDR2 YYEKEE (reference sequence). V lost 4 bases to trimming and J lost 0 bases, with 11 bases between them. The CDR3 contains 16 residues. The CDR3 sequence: CASSVTDSSYNSPLHF. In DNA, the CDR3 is TGTGCCAGCAGCGTCACTGACAGCTCCTATAATTCACCCCTCCACTTT.

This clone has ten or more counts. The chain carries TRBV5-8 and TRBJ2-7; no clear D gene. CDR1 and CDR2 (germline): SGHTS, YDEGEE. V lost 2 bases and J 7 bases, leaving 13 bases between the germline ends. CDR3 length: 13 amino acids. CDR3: CASSFTPAGEQYF. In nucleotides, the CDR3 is TGTGCCAGCAGCTTTACTCCCGCCGGGGAGCAGTACTTC. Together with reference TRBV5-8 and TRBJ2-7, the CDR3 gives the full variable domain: EAGVTQSPTHLIKTRGQQATLRCSPISGHTSVYWYQQALGLGLQFLLWYDEGEERNRGNFPPRFSGRQFPNYSSELNVNALELEDSALYLCASSFTPAGEQYFGPGTRLTVT.

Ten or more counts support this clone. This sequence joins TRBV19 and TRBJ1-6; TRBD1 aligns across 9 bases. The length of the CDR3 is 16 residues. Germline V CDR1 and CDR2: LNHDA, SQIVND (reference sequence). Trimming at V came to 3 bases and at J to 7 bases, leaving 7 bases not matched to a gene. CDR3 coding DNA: TGTGCCAGTAGTATCGGGACAGGGAGGGGAAATTCACCCCTCCACTTT. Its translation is CASSIGTGRGNSPLHF.

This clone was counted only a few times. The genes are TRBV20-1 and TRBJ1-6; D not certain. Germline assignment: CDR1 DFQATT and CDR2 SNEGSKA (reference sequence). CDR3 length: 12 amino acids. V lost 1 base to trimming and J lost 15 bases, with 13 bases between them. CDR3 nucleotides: TGCAGTGCTAGAGTGGGATTAGATGACCTCCACTTT. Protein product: CSARVGLDDLHF.

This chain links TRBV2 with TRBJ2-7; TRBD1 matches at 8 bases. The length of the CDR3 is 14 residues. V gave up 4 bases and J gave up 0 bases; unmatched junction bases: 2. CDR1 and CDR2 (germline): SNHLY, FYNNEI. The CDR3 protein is CASSGQGSSYEQYF. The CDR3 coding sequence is TGTGCCAGCAGTGGACAGGGGAGCTCCTACGAGCAGTACTTC.

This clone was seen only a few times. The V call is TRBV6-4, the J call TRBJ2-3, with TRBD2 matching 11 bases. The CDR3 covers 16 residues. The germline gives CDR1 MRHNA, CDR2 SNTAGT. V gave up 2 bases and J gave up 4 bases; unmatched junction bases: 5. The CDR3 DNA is TGTGCCAGCAGTGACGGGACTAGCGGTGGGGCAGATACGCAGTATTTT. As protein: CASSDGTSGGADTQYF.

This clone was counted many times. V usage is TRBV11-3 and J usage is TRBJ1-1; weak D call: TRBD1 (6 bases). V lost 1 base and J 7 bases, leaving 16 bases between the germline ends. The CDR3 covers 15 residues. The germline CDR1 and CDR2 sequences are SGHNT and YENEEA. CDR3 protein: CASSLVGGSGGEAFF. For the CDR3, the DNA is TGTGCCAGCAGCTTAGTTGGGGGCTCGGGGGGTGAAGCTTTCTTT.

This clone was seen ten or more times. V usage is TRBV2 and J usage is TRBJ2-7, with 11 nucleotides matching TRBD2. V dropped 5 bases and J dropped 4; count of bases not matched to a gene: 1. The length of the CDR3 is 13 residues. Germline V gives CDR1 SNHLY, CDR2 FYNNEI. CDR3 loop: CASSLAGGYEQYF. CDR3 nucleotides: TGTGCCAGCAGTTTAGCGGGAGGGTACGAGCAGTACTTC.

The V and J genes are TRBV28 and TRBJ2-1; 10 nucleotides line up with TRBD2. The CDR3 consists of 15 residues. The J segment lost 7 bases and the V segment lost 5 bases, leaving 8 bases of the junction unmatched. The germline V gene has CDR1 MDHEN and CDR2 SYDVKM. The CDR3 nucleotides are TGTGCCAGCAGTACCTTAGCGGGAGGCGTAAATGAGCAGTTCTTC. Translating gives CASSTLAGGVNEQFF.

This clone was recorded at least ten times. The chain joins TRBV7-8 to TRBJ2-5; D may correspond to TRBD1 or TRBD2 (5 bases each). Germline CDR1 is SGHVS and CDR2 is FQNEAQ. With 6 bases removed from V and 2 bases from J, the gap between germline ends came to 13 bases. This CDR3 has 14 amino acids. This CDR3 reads CASRTDRLQETQYF. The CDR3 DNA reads TGTGCCAGCAGAACAGACAGACTACAAGAGACCCAGTACTTC.

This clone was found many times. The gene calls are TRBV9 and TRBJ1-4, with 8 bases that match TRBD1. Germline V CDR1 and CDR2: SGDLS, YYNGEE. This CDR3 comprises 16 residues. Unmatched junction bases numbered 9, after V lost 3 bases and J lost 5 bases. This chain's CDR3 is CASSAGIGQGNEKLFF. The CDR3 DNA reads TGTGCCAGCAGCGCCGGAATCGGACAGGGAAATGAAAAACTGTTTTTT.

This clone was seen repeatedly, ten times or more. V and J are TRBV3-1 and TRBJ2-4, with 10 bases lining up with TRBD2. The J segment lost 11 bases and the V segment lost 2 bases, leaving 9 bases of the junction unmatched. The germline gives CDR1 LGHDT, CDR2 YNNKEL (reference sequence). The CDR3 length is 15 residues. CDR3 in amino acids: CASSQHSLAGKVQYF. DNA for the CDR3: TGTGCCAGCAGCCAACACTCACTAGCGGGGAAGGTTCAGTACTTC.

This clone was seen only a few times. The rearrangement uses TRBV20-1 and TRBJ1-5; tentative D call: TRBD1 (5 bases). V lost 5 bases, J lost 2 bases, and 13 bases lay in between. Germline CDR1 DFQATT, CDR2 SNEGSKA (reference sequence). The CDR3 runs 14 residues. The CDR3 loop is CSAGRGVGNQPQHF. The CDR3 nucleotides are TGCAGTGCTGGTAGGGGAGTTGGCAATCAGCCCCAGCATTTT.

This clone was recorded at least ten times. Here the CDR3 reads CASSLLSALEQYF. The CDR3 nucleotides are TGTGCCAGCAGCTTACTTTCGGCACTCGAGCAGTACTTC. This chain joins TRBV7-2 and TRBJ2-7; D unclear. Germline CDR1 reads SGHTA; CDR2 reads FQGNSA. This CDR3 comprises 13 residues. V lost 2 bases and J lost 6, with 11 bases in between.

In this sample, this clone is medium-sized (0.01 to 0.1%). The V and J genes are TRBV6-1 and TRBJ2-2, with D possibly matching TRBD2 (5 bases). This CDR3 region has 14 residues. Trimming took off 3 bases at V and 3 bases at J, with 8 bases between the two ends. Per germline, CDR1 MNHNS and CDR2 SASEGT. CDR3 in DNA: TGTGCCAGCAGTGAGGGAGTGGACACCGGGGAGCTGTTTTTT. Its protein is CASSEGVDTGELFF.

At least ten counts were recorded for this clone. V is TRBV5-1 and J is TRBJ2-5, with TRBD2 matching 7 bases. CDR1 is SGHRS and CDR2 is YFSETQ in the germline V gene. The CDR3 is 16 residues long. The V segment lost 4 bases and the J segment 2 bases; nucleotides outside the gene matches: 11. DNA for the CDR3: TGCGCCAGCAGCCGCTTTAGCGGGCCCCAGCAAGAGACCCAGTACTTC. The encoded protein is CASSRFSGPQQETQYF.

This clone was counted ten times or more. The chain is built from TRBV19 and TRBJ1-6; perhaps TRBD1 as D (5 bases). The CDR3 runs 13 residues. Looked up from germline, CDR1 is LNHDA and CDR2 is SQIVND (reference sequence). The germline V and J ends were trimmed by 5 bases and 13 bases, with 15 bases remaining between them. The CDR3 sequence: CASSPPVGTPLHF. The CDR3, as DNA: TGTGCCAGTAGTCCCCCCGTCGGGACCCCCCTCCACTTT.

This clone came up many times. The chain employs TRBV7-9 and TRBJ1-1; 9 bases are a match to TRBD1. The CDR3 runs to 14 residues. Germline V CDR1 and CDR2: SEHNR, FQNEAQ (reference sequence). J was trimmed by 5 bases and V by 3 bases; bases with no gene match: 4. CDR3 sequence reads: CASSLTGGRTEAFF. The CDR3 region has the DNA TGTGCCAGCAGCTTGACAGGGGGGAGGACTGAAGCTTTCTTT.

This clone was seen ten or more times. The CDR3 nucleotides are TGTGCCAGCAGCCAATCGTCGCCAACTAATGAAAAACTGTTTTTT. Amino acids: CASSQSSPTNEKLFF. The chain links TRBV16 to TRBJ1-4; D gene unclear. Per germline, CDR1 KGHSY and CDR2 FQNENV. V lost 0 bases and J 0 bases, leaving 5 bases between the germline ends. There are 15 residues in the CDR3.

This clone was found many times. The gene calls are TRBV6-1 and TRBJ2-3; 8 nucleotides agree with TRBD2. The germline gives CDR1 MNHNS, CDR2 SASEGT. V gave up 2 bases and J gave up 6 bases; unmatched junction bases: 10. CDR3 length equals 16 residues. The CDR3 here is CASSELMGGRKDTQYF. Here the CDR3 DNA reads TGTGCCAGCAGTGAATTAATGGGCGGGAGGAAGGATACGCAGTATTTT.